This TCR beta chain was retrieved from a study of T-cell memory formation after mild COVID-19. The CDR3 sequence is 15 residues long. Germline CDR1 is DFQATT and CDR2 is SNEGSKA (reference sequence). V was pared by 7 bases and J by 2 bases, with 11 bases of the junction left unmatched. TCRdb re-called the 5' RACE reads through MiXCR, storing one row per CDR3 protein. Of hundreds of thousands of distinct CDR3 sequences in the sample, roughly 18% were seen once. Regarding the study as a whole: Contracting CD4+ clones sat mainly in CM and EM; CD8+ in EMRA.

Notes on this clonotype: The antigen remains unidentified.

Sequencing used PBMCs or a T cell subset sorted from them (not recorded which). The clonotype comes from an adult woman who had mild COVID-19 (a few samples of this study predate the infection). Cell type and time point are not known. This chain links TRBV20-1 with TRBJ1-2; 9 bases fit TRBD1. The CDR3 DNA reads TGCAGTGTTATCCCTACGACAGGGGGAAACTATGGCTACACCTTC. Its translation is CSVIPTTGGNYGYTF.